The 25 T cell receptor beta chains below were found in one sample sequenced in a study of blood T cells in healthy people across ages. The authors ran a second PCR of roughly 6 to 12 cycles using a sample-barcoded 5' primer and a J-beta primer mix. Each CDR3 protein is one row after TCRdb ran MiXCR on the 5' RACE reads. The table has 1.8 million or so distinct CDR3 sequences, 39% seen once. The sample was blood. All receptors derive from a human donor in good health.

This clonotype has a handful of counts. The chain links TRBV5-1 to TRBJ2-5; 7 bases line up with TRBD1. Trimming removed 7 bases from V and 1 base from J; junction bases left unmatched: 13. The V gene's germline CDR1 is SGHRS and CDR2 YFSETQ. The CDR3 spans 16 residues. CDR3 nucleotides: TGCGCCAGCTCCCGCGCCGTAGACAGGGCCCAAGAGACCCAGTACTTC. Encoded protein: CASSRAVDRAQETQYF.

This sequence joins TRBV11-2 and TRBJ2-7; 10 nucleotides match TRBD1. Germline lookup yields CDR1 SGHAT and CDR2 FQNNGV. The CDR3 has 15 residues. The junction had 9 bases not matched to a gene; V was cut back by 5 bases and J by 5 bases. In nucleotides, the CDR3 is TGTGCCAGCAGCCCCGGGACAGGGGTTTTCGACGAGCAGTACTTC. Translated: CASSPGTGVFDEQYF.

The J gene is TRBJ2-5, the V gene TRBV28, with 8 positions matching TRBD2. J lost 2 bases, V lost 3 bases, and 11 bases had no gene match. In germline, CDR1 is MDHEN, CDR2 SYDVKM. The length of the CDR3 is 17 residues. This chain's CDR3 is CASSLGQGGRRQETQYF. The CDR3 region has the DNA TGTGCCAGCAGTTTGGGGCAGGGCGGGAGGAGGCAAGAGACCCAGTACTTC.

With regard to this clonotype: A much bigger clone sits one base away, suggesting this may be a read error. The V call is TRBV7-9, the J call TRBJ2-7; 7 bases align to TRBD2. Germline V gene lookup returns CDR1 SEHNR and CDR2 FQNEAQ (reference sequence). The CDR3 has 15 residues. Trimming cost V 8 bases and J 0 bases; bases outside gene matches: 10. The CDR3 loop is CASGKSGVSSYEQYF. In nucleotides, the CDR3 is TGTGCCAGCGGCAAAAGCGGGGTTAGCTCCTACGAGCAGTACTTC.

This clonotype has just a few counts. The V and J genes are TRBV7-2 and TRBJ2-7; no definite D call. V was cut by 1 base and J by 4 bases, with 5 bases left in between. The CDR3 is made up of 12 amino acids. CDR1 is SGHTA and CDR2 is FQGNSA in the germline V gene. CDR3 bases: TGTACCAGCAGCTTAGTCGGGTACGAGCAGTACTTC. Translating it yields CTSSLVGYEQYF.

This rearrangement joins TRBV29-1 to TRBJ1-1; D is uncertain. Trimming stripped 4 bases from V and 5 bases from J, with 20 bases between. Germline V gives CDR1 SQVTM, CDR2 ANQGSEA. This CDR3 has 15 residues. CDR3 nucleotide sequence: TGCAGCGTTGCCTATACAGATCTAATTGGGACTGAAGCTTTCTTT. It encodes CSVAYTDLIGTEAFF.

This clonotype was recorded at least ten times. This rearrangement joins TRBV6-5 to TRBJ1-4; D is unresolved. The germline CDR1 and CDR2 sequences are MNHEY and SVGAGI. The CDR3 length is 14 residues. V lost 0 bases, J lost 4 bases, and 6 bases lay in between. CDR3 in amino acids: CASSYSLSNEKLFF. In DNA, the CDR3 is TGTGCCAGCAGTTACTCGCTCAGTAATGAAAAACTGTTTTTT.

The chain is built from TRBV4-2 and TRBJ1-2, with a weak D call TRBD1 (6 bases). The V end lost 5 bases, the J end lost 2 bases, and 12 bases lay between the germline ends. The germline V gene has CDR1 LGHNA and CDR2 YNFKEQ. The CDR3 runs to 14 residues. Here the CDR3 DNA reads TGTGCCAGCAGCTACGGACAGAAGAACTATGGCTACACCTTC. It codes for CASSYGQKNYGYTF.

This CDR3 reads CASSFGGSGLYGYTF. The CDR3 bases are TGTGCCAGCAGTTTCGGGGGGTCCGGTTTATATGGCTACACCTTC. V usage is TRBV27 and J usage is TRBJ1-2; tentative D call: TRBD1 (5 bases). This CDR3 comprises 15 residues. Germline loops: CDR1 MNHEY, CDR2 SMNVEV (reference sequence). V lost 3 bases to trimming and J lost 5 bases, with 16 bases between them.

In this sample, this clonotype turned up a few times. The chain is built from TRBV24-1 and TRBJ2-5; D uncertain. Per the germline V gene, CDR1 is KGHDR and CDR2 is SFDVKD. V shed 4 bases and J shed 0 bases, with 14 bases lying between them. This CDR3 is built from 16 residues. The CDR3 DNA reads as TGTGCCACCAGTGACCTGATCGGACCGAACCAAGAGACCCAGTACTTC. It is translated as CATSDLIGPNQETQYF.

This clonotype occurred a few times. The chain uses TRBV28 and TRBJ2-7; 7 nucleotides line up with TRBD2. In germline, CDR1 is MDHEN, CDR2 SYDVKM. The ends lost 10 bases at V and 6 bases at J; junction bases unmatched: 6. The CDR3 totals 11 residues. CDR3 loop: CATRGGVEQYF. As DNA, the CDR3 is TGTGCCACCCGGGGAGGGGTCGAGCAGTACTTC. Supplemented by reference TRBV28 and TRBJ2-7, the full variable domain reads DVKVTQSSRYLVKRTGEKVFLECVQDMDHENMFWYRQDPGLGLRLIYFSYDVKMKEKGDIPEGYSVSREKKERFSLILESASTNQTSMYLCATRGGVEQYFGPGTRLTVT.

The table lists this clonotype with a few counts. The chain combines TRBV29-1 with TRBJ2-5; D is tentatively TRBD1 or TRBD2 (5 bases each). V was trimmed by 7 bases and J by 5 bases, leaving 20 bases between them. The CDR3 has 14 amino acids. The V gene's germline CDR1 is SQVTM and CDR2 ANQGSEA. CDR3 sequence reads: CSAGGYGEGETQYF. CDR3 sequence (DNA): TGCAGCGCGGGCGGGTACGGCGAGGGGGAGACCCAGTACTTC.

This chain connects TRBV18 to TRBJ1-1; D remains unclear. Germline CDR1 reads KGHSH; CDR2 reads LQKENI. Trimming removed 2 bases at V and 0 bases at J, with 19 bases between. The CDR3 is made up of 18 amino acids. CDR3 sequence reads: CASSPSTDPGGMNTEAFF. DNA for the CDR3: TGTGCCAGCTCACCATCCACAGACCCGGGCGGGATGAACACTGAAGCTTTCTTT.

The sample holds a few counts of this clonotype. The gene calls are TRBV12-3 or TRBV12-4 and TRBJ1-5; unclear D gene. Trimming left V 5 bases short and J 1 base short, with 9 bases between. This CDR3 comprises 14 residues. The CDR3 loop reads CASSRNTSNQPQHF. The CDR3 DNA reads TGTGCCAGCAGTAGGAACACAAGCAATCAGCCCCAGCATTTT.

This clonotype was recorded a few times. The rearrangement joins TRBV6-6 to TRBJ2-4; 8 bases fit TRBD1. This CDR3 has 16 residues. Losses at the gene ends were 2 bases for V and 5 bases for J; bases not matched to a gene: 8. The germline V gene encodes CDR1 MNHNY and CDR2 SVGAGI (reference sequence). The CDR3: CASSYRDRYEENIQYF. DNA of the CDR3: TGTGCCAGCAGTTACCGGGACAGGTACGAAGAAAACATTCAGTACTTC.

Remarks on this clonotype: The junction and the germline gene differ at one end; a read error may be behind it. The CDR3 DNA follows: TGCAGTGTTAGATCCGGGACAGGCTACAATGAGCAGTACTTC. It specifies CSVRSGTGYNEQYF. The chain recombines TRBV20-1 with TRBJ2-1; 8 bases align to TRBD1. The assigned J gene may be wrong: the sequence end matches TRBJ2-7 better. CDR1 is DFQATT and CDR2 is SNEGSKA in the germline V gene (reference sequence). CDR3 length equals 14 residues.

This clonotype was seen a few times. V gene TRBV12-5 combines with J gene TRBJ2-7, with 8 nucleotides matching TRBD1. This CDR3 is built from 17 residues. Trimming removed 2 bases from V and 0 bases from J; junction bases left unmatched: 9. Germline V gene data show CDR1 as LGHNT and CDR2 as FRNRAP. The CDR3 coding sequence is TGTGCTAGTGGTTTGTTCTCCGGGACAGGTAGCTCCTACGAGCAGTACTTC. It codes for CASGLFSGTGSSYEQYF. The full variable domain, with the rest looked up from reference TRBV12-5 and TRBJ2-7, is DARVTQTPRHKVTEMGQEVTMRCQPILGHNTVFWYRQTMMQGLELLAYFRNRAPLDDSGMPKDRFSAEMPDATLATLKIQPSEPRDSAVYFCASGLFSGTGSSYEQYFGPGTRLTVT.

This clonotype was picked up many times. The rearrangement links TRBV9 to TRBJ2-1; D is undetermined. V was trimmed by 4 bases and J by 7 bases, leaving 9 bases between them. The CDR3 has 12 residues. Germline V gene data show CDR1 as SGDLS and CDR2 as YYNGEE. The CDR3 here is CASSQVENEQFF. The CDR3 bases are TGTGCCAGCAGCCAGGTGGAGAATGAGCAGTTCTTC. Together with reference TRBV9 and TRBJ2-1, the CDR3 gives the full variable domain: DSGVTQTPKHLITATGQRVTLRCSPRSGDLSVYWYQQSLDQGLQFLIQYYNGEERAKGNILERFSAQQFPDLHSELNLSSLELGDSALYFCASSQVENEQFFGPGTRLTVL.

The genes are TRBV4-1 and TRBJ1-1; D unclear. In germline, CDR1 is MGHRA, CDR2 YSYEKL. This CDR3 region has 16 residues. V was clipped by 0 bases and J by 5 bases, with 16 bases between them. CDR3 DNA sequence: TGCGCCAGCAGCCAAGAAGGCGACCCCAAGAGGACTGAAGCTTTCTTT. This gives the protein CASSQEGDPKRTEAFF.

CDR3 nucleotides: TGTGCCAGCAGCCAAGATACCTGGGGGCGTCAGCCCCAGCATTTT. Protein sequence: CASSQDTWGRQPQHF. The chain uses TRBV3-1 and TRBJ1-5; tentative D call: TRBD1 (6 bases). Trimming removed 0 bases from V and 6 bases from J, with 12 bases in between. The CDR3 sequence is 15 residues long. Per germline, CDR1 LGHDT and CDR2 YNNKEL (reference sequence).

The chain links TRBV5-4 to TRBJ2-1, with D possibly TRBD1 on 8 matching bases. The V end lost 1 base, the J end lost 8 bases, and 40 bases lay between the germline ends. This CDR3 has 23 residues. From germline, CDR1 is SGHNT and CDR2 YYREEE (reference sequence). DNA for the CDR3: TGTGCCAGCAGCTTGTATCCTGGTCGTAGGGAAAGCGGGACAGGAGAGTTGGTCGATGAGCAGTTCTTC. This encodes CASSLYPGRRESGTGELVDEQFF.

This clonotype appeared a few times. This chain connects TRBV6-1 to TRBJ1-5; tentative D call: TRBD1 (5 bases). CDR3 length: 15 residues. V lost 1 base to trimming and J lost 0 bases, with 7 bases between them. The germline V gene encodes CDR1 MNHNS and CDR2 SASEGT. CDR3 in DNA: TGTGCCAGCAGTGAAGAGGGGTATAGCAATCAGCCCCAGCATTTT. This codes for CASSEEGYSNQPQHF.

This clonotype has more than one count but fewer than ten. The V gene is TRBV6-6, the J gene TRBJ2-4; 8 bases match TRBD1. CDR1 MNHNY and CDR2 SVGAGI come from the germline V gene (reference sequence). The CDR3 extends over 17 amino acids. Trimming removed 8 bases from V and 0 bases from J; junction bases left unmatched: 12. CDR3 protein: CASAIRGQMIAKNIQYF. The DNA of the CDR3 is TGTGCCAGCGCGATCAGGGGGCAGATGATAGCCAAAAACATTCAGTACTTC.

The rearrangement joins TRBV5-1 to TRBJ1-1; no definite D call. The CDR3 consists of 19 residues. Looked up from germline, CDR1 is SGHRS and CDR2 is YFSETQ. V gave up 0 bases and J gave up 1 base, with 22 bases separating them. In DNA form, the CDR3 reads TGCGCCAGCAGCTTGGTTCGAGGGAAAAACACGGTAAAGAACACTGAAGCTTTCTTT. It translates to CASSLVRGKNTVKNTEAFF.

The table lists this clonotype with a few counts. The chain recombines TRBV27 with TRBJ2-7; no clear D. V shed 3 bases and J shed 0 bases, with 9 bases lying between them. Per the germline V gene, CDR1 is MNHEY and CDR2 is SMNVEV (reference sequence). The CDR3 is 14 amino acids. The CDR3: CASSFLPSSYEQYF. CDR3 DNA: TGTGCCAGCAGTTTCCTCCCAAGCTCCTACGAGCAGTACTTC.